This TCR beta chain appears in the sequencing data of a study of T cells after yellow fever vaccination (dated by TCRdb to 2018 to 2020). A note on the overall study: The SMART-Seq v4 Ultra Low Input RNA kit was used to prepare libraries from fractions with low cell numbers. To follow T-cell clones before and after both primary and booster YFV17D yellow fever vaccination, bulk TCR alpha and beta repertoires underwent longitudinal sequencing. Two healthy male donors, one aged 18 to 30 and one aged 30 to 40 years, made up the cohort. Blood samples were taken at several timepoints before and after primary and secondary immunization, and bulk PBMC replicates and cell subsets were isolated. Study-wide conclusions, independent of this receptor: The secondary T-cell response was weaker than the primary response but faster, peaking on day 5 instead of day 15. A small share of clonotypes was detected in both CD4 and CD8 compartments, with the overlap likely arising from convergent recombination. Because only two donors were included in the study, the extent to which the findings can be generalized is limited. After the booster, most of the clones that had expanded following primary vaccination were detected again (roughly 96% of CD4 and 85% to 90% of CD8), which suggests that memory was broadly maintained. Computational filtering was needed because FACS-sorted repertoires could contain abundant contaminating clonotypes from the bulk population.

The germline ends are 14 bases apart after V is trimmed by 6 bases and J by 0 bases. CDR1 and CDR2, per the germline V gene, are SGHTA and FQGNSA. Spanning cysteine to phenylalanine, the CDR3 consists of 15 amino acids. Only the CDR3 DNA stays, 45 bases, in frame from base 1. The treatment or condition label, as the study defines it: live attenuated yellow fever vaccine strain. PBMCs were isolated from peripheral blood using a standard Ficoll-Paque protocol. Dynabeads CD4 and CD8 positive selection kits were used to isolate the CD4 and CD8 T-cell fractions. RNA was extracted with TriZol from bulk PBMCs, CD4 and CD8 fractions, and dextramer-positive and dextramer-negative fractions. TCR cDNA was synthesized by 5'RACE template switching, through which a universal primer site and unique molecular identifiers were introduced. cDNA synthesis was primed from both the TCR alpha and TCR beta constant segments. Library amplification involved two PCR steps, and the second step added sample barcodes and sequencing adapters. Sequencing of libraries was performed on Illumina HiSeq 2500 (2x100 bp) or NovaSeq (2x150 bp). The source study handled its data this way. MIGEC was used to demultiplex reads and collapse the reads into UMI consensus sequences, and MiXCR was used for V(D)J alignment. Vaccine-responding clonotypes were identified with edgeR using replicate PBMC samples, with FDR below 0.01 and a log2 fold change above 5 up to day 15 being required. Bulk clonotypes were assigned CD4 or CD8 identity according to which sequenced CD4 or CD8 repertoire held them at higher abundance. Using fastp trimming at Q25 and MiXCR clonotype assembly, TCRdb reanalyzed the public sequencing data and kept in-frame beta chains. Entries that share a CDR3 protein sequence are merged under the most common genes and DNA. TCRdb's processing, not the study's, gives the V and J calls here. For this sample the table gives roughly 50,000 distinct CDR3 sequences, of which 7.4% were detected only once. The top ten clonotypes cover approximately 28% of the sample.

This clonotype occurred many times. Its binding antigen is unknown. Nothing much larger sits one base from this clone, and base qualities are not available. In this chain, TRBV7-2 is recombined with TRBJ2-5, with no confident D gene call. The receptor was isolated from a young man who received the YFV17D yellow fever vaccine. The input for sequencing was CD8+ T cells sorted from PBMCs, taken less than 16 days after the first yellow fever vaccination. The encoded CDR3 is CASSYDARYQETQYF. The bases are TGTGCCAGCAGTTACGACGCTAGGTACCAAGAGACCCAGTACTTC.